This entry concerns a single TCR beta chain. Different DNA sequences within this sample yield the same CDR3. This record comes from a study of shared clonotypes between healthy human individuals. TCRdb keeps only in-frame clones here, not all; method: immunoSEQ multiplex PCR. The data contain some 1,100,000 clones, 78% of them singletons. The sequencing sample was made of memory CD4+ T cells from PBMCs. Subset denoted: CD45RA-negative fraction. This receptor was taken from a man aged 18 to 29 in good health. Some clones in this sample may be carry-over from other donors' samples.

Here the CDR3 reads CASSLRTGNTGELFF. The CDR3, as DNA: TGTGCCAGCAGCCTTCGGACAGGGAACACCGGGGAGCTGTTTTTT. The chain uses TRBV7-2 and TRBJ2-2; 7 positions match TRBD1. The CDR3 has 15 amino acids. CDR1 and CDR2 from the germline V gene are SGHTA and FQGNSA. V trimming: 5 bases; J trimming: 1 base; junction bases outside the gene matches: 4.